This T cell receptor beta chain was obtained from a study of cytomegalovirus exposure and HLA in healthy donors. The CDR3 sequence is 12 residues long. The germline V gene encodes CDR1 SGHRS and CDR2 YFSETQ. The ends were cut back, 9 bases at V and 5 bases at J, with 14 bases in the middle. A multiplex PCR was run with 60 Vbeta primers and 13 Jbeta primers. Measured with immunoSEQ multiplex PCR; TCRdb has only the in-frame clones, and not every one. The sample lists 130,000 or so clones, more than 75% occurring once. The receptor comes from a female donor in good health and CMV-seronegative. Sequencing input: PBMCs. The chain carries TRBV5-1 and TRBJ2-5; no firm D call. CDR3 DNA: TGCGCCACCATGGCCCCGGAGGAGACCCAGTACTTC. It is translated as CATMAPEETQYF.